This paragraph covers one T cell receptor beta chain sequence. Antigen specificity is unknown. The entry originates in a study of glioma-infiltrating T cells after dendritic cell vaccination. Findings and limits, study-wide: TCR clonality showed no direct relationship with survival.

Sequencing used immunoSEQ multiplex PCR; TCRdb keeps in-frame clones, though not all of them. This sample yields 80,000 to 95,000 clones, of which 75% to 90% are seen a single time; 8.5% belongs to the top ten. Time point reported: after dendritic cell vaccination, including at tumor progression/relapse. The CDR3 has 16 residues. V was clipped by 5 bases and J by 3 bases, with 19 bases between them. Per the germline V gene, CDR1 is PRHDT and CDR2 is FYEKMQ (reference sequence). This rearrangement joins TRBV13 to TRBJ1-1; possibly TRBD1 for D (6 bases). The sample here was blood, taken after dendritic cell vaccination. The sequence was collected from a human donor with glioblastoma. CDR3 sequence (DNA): TGTGCCAGCAGCCCGCCCCGAGCAGGGGTGTACACTGAAGCTTTCTTT. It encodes CASSPPRAGVYTEAFF. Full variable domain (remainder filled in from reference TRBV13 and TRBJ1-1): AAGVIQSPRHLIKEKRETATLKCYPIPRHDTVYWYQQGPGQDPQFLISFYEKMQSDKGSIPDRFSAQQFSDYHSELNMSSLELGDSALYFCASSPPRAGVYTEAFFGQGTRLTVV.